Listed below are T cell receptor beta chains from one sample, sequenced in a study of blood T cell repertoires in COVID-19. The repertoire was sequenced with immunoSEQ multiplex PCR; TCRdb's copy has only in-frame clones and lacks some. The table has 310,000 or so clones, almost 90% seen once. The source material was peripheral blood. These receptors all stem from a woman in her 30s with COVID-19, enrolled during active disease. Each CDR3 is given with its conserved first and last residue. The order of the fields is clone size, J gene, V gene, D gene, CDR3 protein, CDR3 DNA. D genes are given only for firm matches. Not all rows give a size; the values are once, few, many and, for expanded clones, a class.

>once|TRBJ2-2|TRBV9|TRBD2
CASSALAGRSTGELFF
TGTGCCAGCAGCGCACTAGCGGGGAGATCCACCGGGGAGCTGTTTTTT
>NA|TRBJ1-5|TRBV6-4|NA
CASSQARGFPQHF
TGTGCCAGCAGTCAGGCCCGGGGGTTCCCCCAGCATTTT
>NA|TRBJ2-1|TRBV6-6|TRBD2
CASSYGRGRYNEQFF
TGTGCCAGCAGTTACGGGAGGGGCAGATACAATGAGCAGTTCTTC
>NA|TRBJ1-5|TRBV6-2/TRBV6-3|NA
CASSYHRVGNQPQHF
TGTGCCAGCAGTTATCACAGGGTAGGGAATCAGCCCCAGCATTTT
>NA|TRBJ2-7|TRBV2|NA
CASSVGPPSYEQYF
TGTGCCAGCAGTGTGGGGCCCCCCTCCTACGAGCAGTACTTC
>NA|TRBJ2-3|TRBV5-6|TRBD1
CASSLESTGVSTDTQYF
TGTGCCAGCAGCTTGGAGTCGACAGGGGTGAGCACAGATACGCAGTATTTT
>NA|TRBJ1-1|TRBV28|NA
CASSLRLNTEAFF
TGTGCCAGCAGTCTGCGTTTGAACACTGAAGCTTTCTTT
>NA|TRBJ2-2|TRBV15|NA
CATSRASEVTGELFF
TGTGCCACCAGCAGGGCTAGCGAAGTCACCGGGGAGCTGTTTTTT
>NA|TRBJ1-2|TRBV6-2/TRBV6-3|NA
CASSYDVKQSYYGYTF
TGTGCCAGCAGTTATGACGTCAAACAGAGTTACTATGGCTACACCTTC
>once|TRBJ2-6|TRBV5-4|TRBD1
CASSLPTGWYTGANVLTF
TGTGCCAGCAGCTTGCCGACAGGGTGGTATACTGGGGCCAACGTCCTGACTTTC
>many|TRBJ1-1|TRBV2|NA
CASSEASNTEAFF
TGTGCCAGCAGTGAAGCCTCGAACACTGAAGCTTTCTTT
>NA|TRBJ2-7|TRBV5-1|TRBD2
CASSLREDPYEQYF
TGCGCCAGCAGCCTGCGGGAGGACCCCTACGAGCAGTACTTC
>NA|TRBJ1-5|TRBV19|NA
CASRPTQGTAVSNQPQHF
TGTGCCAGTAGACCGACACAGGGAACGGCGGTAAGCAATCAGCCCCAGCATTTT
>few|TRBJ2-7|TRBV27|NA
CASSASMGPYEQYF
TGTGCCAGCTCTGCTTCAATGGGCCCCTACGAGCAGTACTTC
>NA|TRBJ1-1|TRBV28|TRBD1
CASSILDRVEAFF
TGTGCCAGCAGTATCCTAGACAGGGTTGAAGCTTTCTTT
>NA|TRBJ2-1|TRBV10-3|NA
CAISETAEQFF
TGTGCCATCAGTGAGACAGCCGAGCAGTTCTTC
>NA|TRBJ2-6|TRBV6-6|TRBD1
CASSPPGQGISGANVLTF
TGTGCCAGCAGTCCCCCCGGACAGGGGATCTCTGGGGCCAACGTCCTGACTTTC
>NA|TRBJ2-7|TRBV28|NA
CASSTNRRDFKPYEQYF
TGTGCCAGCAGTACGAACCGCCGGGACTTTAAGCCCTACGAGCAGTACTTC
>NA|TRBJ2-3|TRBV9|NA
CASSKLEGRTDTQYF
TGTGCCAGCAGTAAATTGGAGGGTCGGACAGATACGCAGTATTTT
>NA|TRBJ2-5|TRBV5-6|NA
CASSLVGGVQETQYF
TGTGCCAGCAGCTTGGTAGGGGGGGTTCAAGAGACCCAGTACTTC
>NA|TRBJ2-6|TRBV6-5|NA
CASSYSPDSGANVLTF
TGTGCCAGCAGTTACTCTCCAGACTCTGGGGCCAACGTCCTGACTTTC
>few|TRBJ1-2|TRBV19|NA
CASRGWSYGYTF
TGTGCCAGTAGGGGTTGGAGCTATGGCTACACCTTC
>NA|TRBJ1-1|TRBV6-2/TRBV6-3|NA
CASSALAGRGEAFF
TGTGCCAGCAGTGCTCTGGCCGGGAGAGGGGAAGCTTTCTTT
>NA|TRBJ2-2|TRBV19|TRBD2
CASRLAGGHTGELFF
TGTGCCAGTAGGTTAGCGGGAGGGCACACCGGGGAGCTGTTTTTT
>NA|TRBJ2-1|TRBV7-9|TRBD2
CASSYRLGTSVYNEQFF
TGTGCCAGCAGCTATAGATTAGGGACTAGTGTTTACAATGAGCAGTTCTTC